The clone carrying this T cell receptor beta chain was counted ten times or more. Germline CDR1 reads LGHDT; CDR2 reads YNNKEL (reference sequence). The CDR3 has 18 residues. The V gene lost 0 bases and the J gene lost 0 bases, with 17 bases spanning the gap. These data belong to a study of human CD8 memory T cell subsets. Libraries for TCR beta were constructed using UMI-labeled 5' RACE. TCRdb ran MiXCR on the 5' RACE reads and lists one entry per CDR3 protein. This sample has under 10,000 distinct CDR3 sequences; roughly 3.9% occur once, and the top ten carry about two fifths. The sequence derives from a human donor in good health. The source material was CD8+ T cells from PBMCs. This chain links TRBV3-1 with TRBJ1-1; D is unresolved. CDR3 protein: CASSQDDTARPLNTEAFF. In nucleotides, the CDR3 is TGTGCCAGCAGCCAAGATGACACCGCCCGGCCCCTGAACACTGAAGCTTTCTTT. Looking up the rest from reference TRBV3-1 and TRBJ1-1 gives the full variable domain: DTAVSQTPKYLVTQMGNDKSIKCEQNLGHDTMYWYKQDSKKFLKIMFSYNNKELIINETVPNRFSPKSPDKAHLNLHINSLELGDSAVYFCASSQDDTARPLNTEAFFGQGTRLTVV.